The TCR beta chain under discussion was sequenced for a study of OX40 agonist ivuxolimab in advanced cancers. Overall study: Ivuxolimab, which patients received intravenously every 2 weeks, was dosed at 0.01 to 10 mg/kg.

Concerning this clone itself: The antigen remains undetermined. One end of the junction is discordant with germline, which a read error may explain.

This CDR3 is built from 14 residues. Germline CDR1 and CDR2: ENHRY and SYGVKD. Study-wide findings and caveats: Several nonresponders also turned out to have low normalized T-cell clonal expansion. Expanded clones belonging to CD8+ T cells outnumbered, on average, those of CD4+.

Method: immunoSEQ multiplex PCR; TCRdb's copy keeps in-frame clones and lacks some. The table includes about 70,000 clones, 80% to 90% detected once. This sequence joins TRBV10-3 and TRBJ2-7, with D maybe TRBD2 (6 bases). Material: CD4+ or CD8+ T cells sorted from blood, obtained in a trial of the OX40 agonist ivuxolimab. The sequence came from an adult with an advanced solid tumor such as melanoma, head and neck, liver or kidney cancer. The CDR3 region is CASSYSGTAYEQYF. The CDR3 region has the DNA TGTGCCAGCAGTTACTCAGGGACTGCCTACGAGCAGTACTTC.